These 10 T cell receptor beta chains share one sample of origin, sequenced in a study of regulatory T cells in long-lasting Graves disease. Noted time point: newly diagnosed GD, antithyroid drugs for less than 3 months. Following extraction of RNA from PBMCs, that RNA was used to make the TCR library. TCR beta libraries were built with iRepertoire HTBI primers and Arm-PCR of CDR3 regions. TCRdb used MiXCR to reprocess the multiplex PCR reads, holding one entry per CDR3 protein. The sample has about 460,000 distinct CDR3 sequences, less than 15% seen once. This same sample was also taken into another study, of T cells in Graves' hyperthyroidism and ophthalmopathy.

The sample here was peripheral blood mononuclear cells (PBMCs), taken at new diagnosis, from a patient treated with antithyroid drugs. These receptors came from a woman aged 45-59 years with Graves disease.

In this sample, this clonotype turned up many times. V gene TRBV5-1 combines with J gene TRBJ2-1, with TRBD1 as a possible D gene (5 bases). The length of the CDR3 is 15 residues. CDR1 is SGHRS, CDR2 YFSETQ, per germline. V gave up 2 bases and J gave up 3 bases, with 12 bases separating them. CDR3 bases: TGCGCCAGCAGCTTTTGGCAGGGCCACTACAATGAGCAGTTCTTC. Translating gives CASSFWQGHYNEQFF.

This sequence joins TRBV30 and TRBJ2-3; 11 positions agree with TRBD2. Per germline, CDR1 GTSNPN and CDR2 SVGIG (reference sequence). The V segment lost 0 bases and the J segment 5 bases; nucleotides outside the gene matches: 1. The CDR3 length is 14 residues. The CDR3 coding sequence is TGTGCCTGGAGTGTTGGACTAGCGGGAGATACGCAGTATTTT. Its translation: CAWSVGLAGDTQYF.

The genes are TRBV5-5 and TRBJ2-1; 7 bases line up with TRBD1. V lost 4 bases to trimming and J lost 0 bases; unmatched junction nucleotides: 4. Germline CDR1 SGHKS, CDR2 YYEKEE (reference sequence). The length of the CDR3 is 15 residues. This CDR3 reads CASSGDRASYNEQFF. The CDR3 bases are TGTGCCAGCAGCGGTGACAGGGCCTCCTACAATGAGCAGTTCTTC.

This clonotype has a single count. This rearrangement joins TRBV28 to TRBJ2-1, with D perhaps TRBD2 (5 bases). The V and J ends lost 6 bases and 2 bases respectively, with 17 bases between them. Germline loops: CDR1 MDHEN, CDR2 SYDVKM. The CDR3 is 16 residues long. This CDR3 is CASSLIGGRTYNEQFF. The CDR3 nucleotides are TGTGCCAGCAGCTTGATCGGAGGAAGGACCTACAATGAGCAGTTCTTC. Full variable domain (outside the CDR3, taken from reference TRBV28 and TRBJ2-1): DVKVTQSSRYLVKRTGEKVFLECVQDMDHENMFWYRQDPGLGLRLIYFSYDVKMKEKGDIPEGYSVSREKKERFSLILESASTNQTSMYLCASSLIGGRTYNEQFFGPGTRLTVL.

This clonotype has only a few counts. The chain links TRBV5-1 to TRBJ1-5; 7 bases agree with TRBD1. V lost 3 bases, J lost 3 bases, and 6 bases stayed unmatched. The germline CDR1 and CDR2 sequences are SGHRS and YFSETQ. The CDR3 length is 15 residues. DNA for the CDR3: TGCGCCAGCAGCTCTACAGGGGATAACAATCAGCCCCAGCATTTT. Its translation is CASSSTGDNNQPQHF. Combining the CDR3 with reference TRBV5-1 and TRBJ1-5 gives the whole variable domain KAGVTQTPRYLIKTRGQQVTLSCSPISGHRSVSWYQQTPGQGLQFLFEYFSETQRNKGNFPGRFSGRQFSNSRSEMNVSTLELGDSALYLCASSSTGDNNQPQHFGDGTRLSIL.

This clonotype occurred many times. The chain has TRBV10-3 and TRBJ1-1, with 12 bases fitting TRBD1. The germline V gene encodes CDR1 ENHRY and CDR2 SYGVKD. J was trimmed by 0 bases and V by 7 bases; bases with no gene match: 3. The CDR3 has 15 residues. The CDR3 coding sequence is TGTGCCATCAAGGGACAGGGGGCGTTGAACACTGAAGCTTTCTTT. Residues: CAIKGQGALNTEAFF.

This clonotype has ten or more counts. J is TRBJ1-1 and V is TRBV18; unclear D gene. The germline gives CDR1 KGHSH, CDR2 LQKENI. The CDR3 is 14 amino acids. The V end was cut by 3 bases, the J end by 2 bases, with 10 bases between. The CDR3 bases are TGTGCCAGCTCACCCAATCGCGCCAACACTGAAGCTTTCTTT. Its protein product is CASSPNRANTEAFF. Full variable domain (missing parts from reference TRBV18 and TRBJ1-1): NAGVMQNPRHLVRRRGQEARLRCSPMKGHSHVYWYRQLPEEGLKFMVYLQKENIIDESGMPKERFSAEFPKEGPSILRIQQVVRGDSAAYFCASSPNRANTEAFFGQGTRLTVV.

This clonotype was detected a few times. The V gene is TRBV5-1, the J gene TRBJ1-1, with 8 bases that match TRBD1. The germline CDR1 and CDR2 sequences are SGHRS and YFSETQ. This CDR3 spans 15 amino acids. V trimming: 5 bases; J trimming: 1 base; junction bases outside the gene matches: 7. CDR3 loop: CASRTGATGNTEAFF. The CDR3 DNA is TGCGCCAGCAGGACAGGGGCGACGGGGAACACTGAAGCTTTCTTT. Together with reference TRBV5-1 and TRBJ1-1, the CDR3 gives the full variable domain: KAGVTQTPRYLIKTRGQQVTLSCSPISGHRSVSWYQQTPGQGLQFLFEYFSETQRNKGNFPGRFSGRQFSNSRSEMNVSTLELGDSALYLCASRTGATGNTEAFFGQGTRLTVV.

This clonotype was counted between two and nine times. This chain connects TRBV27 to TRBJ1-2; 8 bases map to TRBD1. With 7 bases clipped from V and 2 bases from J, the junction kept 15 bases outside the gene matches. Germline V CDR1 and CDR2: MNHEY, SMNVEV (reference sequence). The CDR3 is 17 residues long. CDR3 coding DNA: TGTGCCAGCACTCCCCGGACAGGGTCAACCCTCAACTATGGCTACACCTTC. Translating gives CASTPRTGSTLNYGYTF.

This clonotype occurred many times. The chain recombines TRBV6-1 with TRBJ1-1; no clear D gene. Trimming shortened V by 6 bases and J by 3 bases, and 11 bases separated the two germline ends. The CDR3 has 13 amino acids. CDR1 and CDR2 (germline): MNHNS, SASEGT. The CDR3 coding sequence is TGTGCCAGCAGGGAGGTTACGGACACTGAAGCTTTCTTT. Residues: CASREVTDTEAFF.